This TCR beta chain was retrieved from a study of shared clonotypes between healthy human individuals. Study findings and constraints: Sampling involved blood alone; tissue repertoires likely differ. The sharing of about 5% of naive CD4 clonotypes was seen across a few donors.

V shed 8 bases and J 2 bases; nucleotides not matched to a gene: 6. Germline assignment: CDR1 MNHEY and CDR2 SMNVEV (reference sequence). The CDR3 sequence is 13 residues long. Concerning this clone itself: Its specificity is unknown.

Researchers divided each subset's genomic DNA evenly across several immunoSEQ plates. Profiled with immunoSEQ multiplex PCR; TCRdb holds only in-frame clones, not every one. The table lists about 580,000 clones, about 98% of them singletons. Terminally differentiated effector memory CD45RA+ cells were left out of the naive CD8 fraction, which was CD45RO-negative and positively selected for CCR7. The source material was naive CD8+ T cells sorted from blood. The clonotype was recovered from a man aged 25 to 40 in good health. The genes are TRBV27 and TRBJ2-7; 7 bases agree with TRBD1. The CDR3 here is CASGWTGAYEQYF. The CDR3 nucleotides read TGTGCCAGCGGGTGGACAGGAGCCTACGAGCAGTACTTC.